This section outlines one TCR beta chain sequence together with its context. Multiplex PCR with BIOMED2 TRB-A/B primer pools amplified TRB rearrangements. One entry per CDR3 protein, called by TCRdb with MiXCR from the multiplex PCR reads. In the table there are more than 20,000 distinct CDR3 sequences, about 31% of which are singletons. This entry is derived from a study of T and B cells in COVID-19 patients. The wider study: Blood was sampled from COVID-19 patients who were either actively infected or recovered. Critical illness requiring mechanical ventilation or extracorporeal membrane oxygenation affected about 60% of the roughly 20 active-infection patients. The recovered patients had mostly mild to moderate COVID-19 with outpatient management.

Per the germline V gene, CDR1 is GTSNPN and CDR2 is SVGIG (reference sequence). V lost 2 bases and J lost 1; bases outside the gene matches: 8. CDR3 length: 16 amino acids. Blood genomic DNA input for TRB amplification was roughly 220-500 ng. This receptor was obtained from a human donor who had recovered from COVID-19. The chain is built from TRBV30 and TRBJ2-5, with 9 bases identical to TRBD2. Sequenced: blood. The CDR3 DNA follows: TGTGCCTGGAGTAGAGGGGCGGGAGGGGGCCAAGAGACCCAGTACTTC. Its protein product is CAWSRGAGGGQETQYF.